The rows below give T cell receptor beta chains drawn from one sample of a study of T cell clones after liver transplantation. Produced via immunoSEQ multiplex PCR; TCRdb's table is partial and in-frame only. Of around 9,100 clones listed, about three quarters are singletons. This specimen was CD8+ T cells from blood, taken before liver transplant. The receptors derive from a human donor who received a liver transplant. CDR3s include the opening cysteine and the closing phenylalanine or tryptophan. The order of the fields is J gene, D gene, clone size, V gene, CDR3 protein, CDR3 DNA. The D gene is left open where the match is weak. The size field is filled for only some rows; it gives once, few, many or a size class.

TRBJ1-1 | NA | NA | TRBV19 | CASSIGLGRGEAFF | TGTGCCAGTAGTATAGGTTTGGGCCGGGGTGAAGCTTTCTTT
TRBJ2-3 | TRBD2 | few | TRBV2 | CASSPSGSFTDTQYF | TGTGCCAGCAGTCCTAGCGGGTCCTTCACAGATACGCAGTATTTT
TRBJ1-3 | TRBD1 | few | TRBV29-1 | CSARGDPGSSGNTIYF | TGCAGCGCCAGGGGGGACCCAGGGTCATCAGGAAACACCATATATTTT
TRBJ1-1 | NA | NA | TRBV10-2 | CASSDEWNTEAFF | TGCGCCAGCAGTGACGAGTGGAACACTGAAGCTTTCTTT
TRBJ1-4 | TRBD1 | NA | TRBV12-5 | CASGWEYRGRNDINEKLFF | TGTGCTAGTGGTTGGGAATACAGGGGGCGGAACGACATTAATGAAAAACTGTTTTTT
TRBJ2-1 | NA | NA | TRBV27 | CASSYDSSSYNEQFF | TGTGCCAGCAGTTACGACAGCAGCTCCTACAATGAGCAGTTCTTC
TRBJ1-1 | NA | NA | TRBV7-3 | CASSLGMGNSEAFF | TGTGCCAGCAGCTTAGGGATGGGGAATTCTGAAGCTTTCTTT
TRBJ1-5 | NA | NA | TRBV4-2 | CASSQGTGNQPQHF | TGTGCCAGCAGCCAGGGTACAGGGAATCAGCCCCAGCATTTT
TRBJ2-1 | TRBD1 | NA | TRBV7-6 | CASSLGPGAGGYNEQFF | TGTGCCAGCAGCTTAGGGCCCGGGGCAGGGGGCTACAATGAGCAGTTCTTC
TRBJ2-4 | TRBD2 | NA | TRBV5-1 | CASSWGLDGKNIQYF | TGCGCCAGCAGCTGGGGACTAGATGGCAAAAACATTCAGTACTTC
TRBJ2-6 | NA | NA | TRBV30 | CASSSGANVLTF | TGTGCCTCGAGCTCTGGGGCCAACGTCCTGACTTTC
TRBJ2-7 | NA | once | TRBV28 | CASSPRGAGRDEQYF | TGTGCCAGCAGCCCACGGGGGGCAGGGCGGGACGAGCAGTACTTC
TRBJ2-1 | NA | NA | TRBV5-1 | CASGENPTYNEQFF | TGCGCCAGCGGGGAGAACCCAACGTACAATGAGCAGTTCTTC
TRBJ1-5 | NA | NA | TRBV23-1 | CASSQSVRLEGPYSNQPQHF | TGCGCCAGCAGTCAATCGGTAAGATTAGAGGGACCTTATAGCAATCAGCCCCAGCATTTT
TRBJ1-5 | NA | NA | TRBV7-8 | CASSFFPGVSNQPQHF | TGTGCCAGCAGCTTTTTCCCAGGGGTGAGCAATCAGCCCCAGCATTTT
TRBJ1-2 | NA | few | TRBV13 | CASNPGVTFGYTF | TGTGCCAGCAACCCCGGGGTTACCTTTGGCTACACCTTC
TRBJ1-1 | TRBD1 | NA | TRBV25-1 | CATQGGVQEAFF | TGTGCCACCCAGGGGGGGGTACAAGAAGCTTTCTTT
TRBJ1-4 | TRBD1 | NA | TRBV15 | CATSRTGDVVTNEKLFF | TGTGCCACCAGCCGGACAGGGGACGTAGTGACTAATGAAAAACTGTTTTTT
TRBJ1-1 | TRBD1 | NA | TRBV5-1 | CASSTEQGMNTEAFF | TGCGCCAGCAGCACCGAACAGGGGATGAACACTGAAGCTTTCTTT
TRBJ1-2 | TRBD1 | NA | TRBV7-9 | CASSTGTATNYGYTF | TGTGCCAGCAGTACTGGGACAGCCACTAACTATGGCTACACCTTC
TRBJ2-2 | NA | NA | TRBV10-1 | CASSEGTETGELFF | TGCGCCAGCAGTGAGGGGACGGAAACCGGGGAGCTGTTTTTT
TRBJ2-1 | NA | NA | TRBV7-9 | CASSLSQGAHNEQFF | TGTGCCAGCAGCTTATCACAAGGGGCCCACAATGAGCAGTTCTTC
TRBJ2-1 | TRBD2 | few | TRBV7-9 | CASSSLAGKFF | TGTGCCAGCAGCTCTCTAGCGGGAAAGTTCTTC
TRBJ2-2 | TRBD1 | NA | TRBV19 | CASGTGVYTGELFF | TGTGCCAGCGGGACAGGGGTCTACACCGGGGAGCTGTTTTTT
TRBJ2-7 | TRBD1 | NA | TRBV5-4 | CASTWTGGSHEQYF | TGTGCCAGCACCTGGACAGGGGGCAGCCACGAGCAGTACTTC
TRBJ2-7 | NA | NA | TRBV6-5 | CASSYVGRSYEQYF | TGTGCCAGCAGTTACGTGGGCAGATCCTACGAGCAGTACTTC
TRBJ2-2 | NA | once | TRBV7-9 | CASSLGSEELFF | TGTGCCAGCAGCTTAGGGAGTGAGGAGCTGTTTTTT
TRBJ2-5 | TRBD2 | NA | TRBV2 | CASSIPTAGGRETQYF | TGTGCCAGCAGTATCCCCACAGCCGGGGGGAGAGAGACCCAGTACTTC
TRBJ1-3 | TRBD1 | NA | TRBV9 | CASSIEQWTGANSGNTIYF | TGTGCCAGCAGCATCGAACAATGGACAGGGGCCAACTCTGGAAACACCATATATTTT
TRBJ1-1 | NA | NA | TRBV5-1 | CASSLEGGTEAFF | TGCGCCAGCAGCTTGGAAGGGGGCACTGAAGCTTTCTTT
TRBJ2-2 | TRBD1 | NA | TRBV5-1 | CASGVPRTGGTGELFF | TGCGCCAGTGGAGTCCCAAGGACAGGGGGCACCGGGGAGCTGTTTTTT
TRBJ2-7 | NA | NA | TRBV29-1 | CSVELASYEQYF | TGCAGCGTTGAGCTGGCGTCCTACGAGCAGTACTTC
TRBJ2-1 | TRBD2 | NA | TRBV27 | CASSLSAGGAYNEQFF | TGTGCCAGCAGTTTATCGGCGGGAGGGGCCTACAATGAGCAGTTCTTC
TRBJ1-1 | TRBD1 | NA | TRBV11-3 | CASSDRGEGTEAFF | TGTGCCAGCAGCGACAGGGGGGAAGGGACTGAAGCTTTCTTT
TRBJ1-2 | TRBD1 | NA | TRBV5-4 | CASSLTGAYTF | TGTGCCAGCAGCCTTACAGGGGCCTACACCTTC
TRBJ1-5 | NA | few | TRBV9 | CASSVGGEGHQPQHF | TGTGCCAGCAGCGTAGGGGGGGAGGGTCATCAGCCCCAGCATTTT
TRBJ2-7 | TRBD2 | NA | TRBV2 | CASRTSGNPEQYF | TGTGCCAGCAGGACTAGCGGGAATCCCGAGCAGTACTTC